Included here is one T cell receptor beta chain sequence, with context. Next came a second PCR, run for roughly 6 to 11 cycles, which used a sample-barcoded 5' primer along with a J-beta primer mix. TCRdb itself ran the 5' RACE reads through MiXCR, one entry per CDR3 protein. The sample lists about 800,000 distinct CDR3 sequences; around a quarter were seen once. This record belongs to a study of blood T cells in healthy people across ages. The CDR3 runs to 18 residues. V was shortened by 6 bases and J by 0 bases, with 18 bases between the two germline ends. These same records also appear under a second study, on T cells of mothers and their children.

The sample consisted of blood. This TCR was sampled from a boy younger than 18 in good health. The V and J genes are TRBV12-3 or TRBV12-4 and TRBJ1-6; D remains unclear. CDR3 sequence (DNA): TGTGCCAGCAGCCCTACTCTTGAGGGAAGCTCCTATAATTCACCCCTCCACTTT. Its protein is CASSPTLEGSSYNSPLHF.